This TCR beta chain appears in the sequencing data of a study of tumor-infiltrating lymphocytes in glioblastoma multiforme. Overall study results and limits: The T cells in this sample were not sorted into functional subsets. TCR plus mutation findings rest on a single glioblastoma patient. RNA-based TCR sequencing may distort clone frequencies, since cells carry unequal TCR transcript numbers.

This clonotype was counted only a few times. The target antigen is unknown. Three nested ARM-PCR rounds with V-beta and C-beta primers built TCRB libraries. TCRB cDNA was made from approximately 550 ng total RNA. In TCRdb, the multiplex PCR reads were re-called with MiXCR into one record per CDR3 protein. The sample includes 15,000 or so distinct CDR3 sequences, approximately 71% of them seen just once. The source of this sequence is a male donor with glioblastoma. Sequencing was done on a sample of brain tumor tissue.

In DNA form, the CDR3 reads TGTGCCAGCAGCCCCCCCAGCGGGAGTATCGTCGGGGAGCTGTTTTTT. It codes for CASSPPSGSIVGELFF. The rearrangement links TRBV11-2 to TRBJ2-2, with TRBD2 matching over 8 bases. Trimming removed 5 bases from V and 7 bases from J; junction bases left unmatched: 12. CDR3 length: 16 residues. Germline CDR1 reads SGHAT; CDR2 reads FQNNGV. Full variable domain (rest looked up from reference TRBV11-2 and TRBJ2-2): EAGVAQSPRYKIIEKRQSVAFWCNPISGHATLYWYQQILGQGPKLLIQFQNNGVVDDSQLPKDRFSAERLKGVDSTLKIQPAKLEDSAVYLCASSPPSGSIVGELFFGEGSRLTVL.